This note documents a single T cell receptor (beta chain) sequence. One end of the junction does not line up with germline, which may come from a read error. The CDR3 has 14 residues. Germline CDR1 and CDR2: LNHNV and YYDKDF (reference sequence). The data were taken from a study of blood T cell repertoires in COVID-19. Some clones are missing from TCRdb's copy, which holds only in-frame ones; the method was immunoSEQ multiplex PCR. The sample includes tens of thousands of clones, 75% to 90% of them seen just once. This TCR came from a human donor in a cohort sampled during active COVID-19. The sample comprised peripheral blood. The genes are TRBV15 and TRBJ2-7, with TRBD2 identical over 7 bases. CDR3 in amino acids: CATSSRGGSSEQYF. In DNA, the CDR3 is TGTGCCACCAGCAGCCGGGGAGGGTCCTCCGAGCAGTACTTC.